The 7 T cell receptor beta chains reported below all come from one sample, sequenced in a study of blood T cell repertoires in COVID-19. Some clones are missing from TCRdb's copy, which holds only in-frame ones; the method was immunoSEQ multiplex PCR. The data hold approximately 160,000 clones, with 81% observed a single time. The sample comprised peripheral blood. These receptors were collected from a man in his sixties with active or convalescent COVID-19.

This sequence joins TRBV19 and TRBJ2-5; possible D gene TRBD2, 6 bases. Trimming stripped 2 bases from V and 4 bases from J, with 17 bases between. This CDR3 region has 16 residues. Germline values: CDR1 LNHDA, CDR2 SQIVND (reference sequence). The CDR3 loop is CASSILGSTSGETQYF. The CDR3 DNA reads TGTGCCAGTAGTATACTCGGTTCGACTAGTGGAGAGACCCAGTACTTC.

CDR3 region: CASTGVGETQYF. CDR3 DNA: TGTGCCAGCACCGGAGTAGGAGAGACCCAGTACTTC. The V and J genes are TRBV7-9 and TRBJ2-5; D is unresolved. The ends were cut back, 7 bases at V and 4 bases at J, with 10 bases in the middle. In germline, CDR1 is SEHNR, CDR2 FQNEAQ (reference sequence). The CDR3 runs 12 residues.

The table lists this clone with a few counts. The gene calls are TRBV5-1 and TRBJ2-2, with 8 bases that match TRBD1. After removal of 1 base from V and 3 bases from J, the junction contained 2 bases not matched to a gene. CDR1 is SGHRS, CDR2 YFSETQ, per germline. There are 15 residues in the CDR3. The CDR3 loop is CASSLSTGDTGELFF. In nucleotides, the CDR3 is TGCGCCAGCAGCTTGTCGACAGGGGACACCGGGGAGCTGTTTTTT.

The chain employs TRBV21-1 and TRBJ2-1; the D call TRBD2 from the table was never checked on the DNA. TRBV21-1 is a listed pseudogene. The CDR3 extends over 16 amino acids. In nucleotides, the CDR3 is TGTGCCAGCAGCATTGGGCCTAGCGGGATATACAATGAGCAGTTCTTC. Translated: CASSIGPSGIYNEQFF.

The V and J genes are TRBV7-2 and TRBJ2-5; a weak D match, TRBD2 (6 bases). The CDR3 extends over 15 amino acids. Germline V gene data show CDR1 as SGHTA and CDR2 as FQGNSA. Deletions cut 3 bases from V and 1 base from J, with 12 bases between. In nucleotides, the CDR3 is TGTGCCAGCAGCTTGGGGACTCGGGCCCAAGAGACCCAGTACTTC. The encoded protein is CASSLGTRAQETQYF. The complete variable domain, with remaining parts taken from reference TRBV7-2 and TRBJ2-5, reads GAGVSQSPSNKVTEKGKDVELRCDPISGHTALYWYRQSLGQGLEFLIYFQGNSAPDKSGLPSDRFSAERTGGSVSTLTIQRTQQEDSAVYLCASSLGTRAQETQYFGPGTRLLVL.

V gene TRBV28 combines with J gene TRBJ1-1, with TRBD1 matching 8 bases. The CDR3 is made up of 15 amino acids. Germline loops: CDR1 MDHEN, CDR2 SYDVKM. V lost 3 bases to trimming and J lost 1 base; unmatched junction nucleotides: 4. The CDR3 DNA sequence: TGTGCCAGCAGTTTGCGGGGGACAGGGAACACTGAAGCTTTCTTT. Protein: CASSLRGTGNTEAFF.

In this sample, this clone turned up once. The chain recombines TRBV7-9 with TRBJ2-7, with 9 bases fitting TRBD2. This CDR3 region has 15 residues. The V gene's germline CDR1 is SEHNR and CDR2 FQNEAQ (reference sequence). V gave up 5 bases and J gave up 4 bases; unmatched junction bases: 9. The CDR3 protein is CASSPSGAGGYEQYF. The CDR3 DNA is TGTGCCAGCAGCCCCTCGGGAGCGGGAGGTTACGAGCAGTACTTC.